The sequence of this T cell receptor beta chain was determined in a study of CD8 T cells in Susac syndrome. Sequencing of TCR beta was carried out in blood CD8+ and CD4+ T cells. Negative isolation yielded the CD8+ and CD4+ T cells, while FACS enriched the TEMRA cells. Roughly 0.45 to 1 ug RNA was reverse transcribed with random hexamers. Each CDR3 protein is one row after TCRdb ran MiXCR on the immunoSEQ multiplex PCR reads. This sample has some 260,000 distinct CDR3 sequences, with around 95% found just once. After removal of 0 bases from V and 9 bases from J, the junction contained 4 bases not matched to a gene. Germline V gene data show CDR1 as LGHNA and CDR2 as YNFKEQ. The CDR3 runs 14 residues.

This receptor was identified in a human donor with multiple sclerosis. Sequenced material: CD4+ T cells from PBMCs. The V gene is TRBV4-2, the J gene TRBJ1-3, with 8 positions matching TRBD1. Here the CDR3 DNA reads TGTGCCAGCAGCCAAGACCTGACAGGGGCCACCATATATTTT. Its protein product is CASSQDLTGATIYF.